Presented here are 30 T cell receptor beta chains from one specimen sequenced in a study of a mutant IDH1 vaccine in newly diagnosed glioma. The time point here: week 11, during vaccination. Each dose of the vaccine consisted of 300 ug of mutant IDH1 20-mer peptide, with topical imiquimod. These receptors lack a known antigen. Only in-frame clones appear in the TCRdb table, and some are missing; sequencing was by immunoSEQ multiplex PCR. Of some 64,000 clones in the sample, about four fifths were seen once. The sequencing used PBMCs, collected from a glioma patient whose treatment included an IDH1 peptide vaccine. These receptors were taken from a woman aged 45 to 65 with glioma.

Written as DNA, the CDR3 is TGCGCCAGCAGCCAGGTCCTCTCCTACGAGCAGTACTTC. Protein sequence: CASSQVLSYEQYF. The chain employs TRBV4-3 and TRBJ2-7, with D uncertain. Looked up from germline, CDR1 is LGHNA and CDR2 is YSLEER. CDR3 size: 13 residues. V shed 3 bases and J shed 0 bases, with 6 bases lying between them.

CDR3 amino acids: CASSAGTLETQYF. The CDR3 coding sequence is TGTGCCAGCAGCGCCGGGACATTGGAGACCCAGTACTTC. V gene TRBV9 combines with J gene TRBJ2-5; D might be TRBD1 (6 bases). Trimming took 3 bases from V and 5 from J, leaving 11 bases between them. The length of the CDR3 is 13 residues. Germline lookup yields CDR1 SGDLS and CDR2 YYNGEE.

The chain combines TRBV11-2 with TRBJ1-4; 9 positions match TRBD1. V lost 6 bases to trimming and J lost 5 bases; unmatched junction nucleotides: 7. The germline CDR1 and CDR2 sequences are SGHAT and FQNNGV. There are 15 residues in the CDR3. This CDR3 reads CASSPGTGRNEKLFF. For the CDR3, the DNA is TGTGCCAGCAGTCCCGGGACAGGGAGAAATGAAAAACTGTTTTTT.

J is TRBJ2-5 and V is TRBV4-1; D call uncertain. V lost 0 bases and J lost 5, with 16 bases in between. Germline CDR1 reads MGHRA; CDR2 reads YSYEKL. The CDR3 has 16 amino acids. The CDR3 loop reads CASSQDPPQSGETQYF. The CDR3 bases are TGCGCCAGCAGCCAAGATCCCCCCCAATCCGGGGAGACCCAGTACTTC.

The rearrangement uses TRBV6-6 and TRBJ2-7, with D possibly matching TRBD2 (5 bases). Germline V gene sequence: CDR1 MNHNY, CDR2 SVGAGI (reference sequence). CDR3 length equals 16 residues. V shed 5 bases and J shed 0 bases, with 17 bases lying between them. Written as DNA, the CDR3 is TGTGCCAGCAGTACACGACTAAGATTGGGCTCCTACGAGCAGTACTTC. Residues: CASSTRLRLGSYEQYF.

For the CDR3, the DNA is TGTGCCACCTTCAAAACAGGGTTGATTGAAGCTTTCTTT. Amino acid sequence: CATFKTGLIEAFF. The V call is TRBV6-5, the J call TRBJ1-1, with D possibly TRBD1 on 6 matching bases. Per the germline V gene, CDR1 is MNHEY and CDR2 is SVGAGI. The CDR3 totals 13 residues. Trimming stripped 10 bases from V and 7 bases from J, with 19 bases between.

This sequence joins TRBV28 and TRBJ2-7; a possible D gene is TRBD2 (5 bases). Germline CDR1 and CDR2: MDHEN and SYDVKM. The CDR3 has 12 amino acids. Trimming took off 2 bases at V and 10 bases at J, with 12 bases between the two ends. The CDR3 reads CASSLLGVEQYF. The CDR3 DNA reads TGTGCCAGCAGTTTACTGGGAGTGGAACAGTACTTC.

The chain has TRBV7-9 and TRBJ2-1; no definite D call. CDR1 is SEHNR and CDR2 is FQNEAQ in the germline V gene (reference sequence). Trimming left V 3 bases short and J 2 bases short, with 11 bases between. CDR3 length equals 15 residues. Here the CDR3 DNA reads TGTGCCAGCAGCTTCGGATACAGTCCCTACAATGAGCAGTTCTTC. This codes for CASSFGYSPYNEQFF.

The chain couples TRBV4-1 to TRBJ1-5; 8 nucleotides match TRBD1. Looked up from germline, CDR1 is MGHRA and CDR2 is YSYEKL. The length of the CDR3 is 17 residues. Losses at the gene ends were 3 bases for V and 2 bases for J; bases not matched to a gene: 9. The CDR3 loop reads CASSQEITTGGNQPQHF. CDR3 sequence (DNA): TGCGCCAGCAGCCAGGAAATTACGACAGGGGGCAATCAGCCCCAGCATTTT.

The rearrangement joins TRBV29-1 to TRBJ2-7; 7 nucleotides align to TRBD1. The CDR3 has 16 residues. J lost 0 bases, V lost 5 bases, and 13 bases had no gene match. Germline V gives CDR1 SQVTM, CDR2 ANQGSEA. CDR3 amino acids: CSVLILDRRSSYEQYF. In DNA form, the CDR3 reads TGCAGCGTTCTCATCCTGGACAGGAGGAGCTCCTACGAGCAGTACTTC.

This chain joins TRBV2 and TRBJ2-2; either TRBD1 or TRBD2 may supply D (6 bases each). There are 16 residues in the CDR3. Between the trimmed V and J ends, which lost 7 bases and 2 bases, there was a span of 17 bases. Germline V gene sequence: CDR1 SNHLY, CDR2 FYNNEI. For the CDR3, the DNA is TGTGCCAGCACCCGCGAGAGGGGGGTTAACACCGGGGAGCTGTTTTTT. Translation: CASTRERGVNTGELFF.

The V gene is TRBV5-4, the J gene TRBJ2-7; perhaps D is TRBD1 or TRBD2 (6 bases each). The CDR3 length is 16 residues. V was clipped by 5 bases and J by 0 bases, with 18 bases between them. CDR1 and CDR2 from the germline V gene are SGHNT and YYREEE (reference sequence). CDR3 in DNA: TGTGCCAGCAGTATCGGAGGGGGAGCGGGCTCCTACGAGCAGTACTTC. This gives the protein CASSIGGGAGSYEQYF.

This clone was seen once. The rearrangement joins TRBV19 to TRBJ1-1; no reliable D call. Germline CDR1 reads LNHDA; CDR2 reads SQIVND (reference sequence). CDR3 length: 13 residues. Deletions cut 3 bases from V and 4 bases from J, with 9 bases between. The CDR3 nucleotides are TGTGCCAGTAGTATTACAGAACTCACTGAAGCTTTCTTT. As protein: CASSITELTEAFF.

The CDR3 nucleotides are TGTGCCAGTAGGCCCAGAGGAGGGTTGGTGGGGGGCTACACCTTC. Its translation is CASRPRGGLVGGYTF. V usage is TRBV19 and J usage is TRBJ1-2; D gene uncertain. This CDR3 region has 15 residues. The germline gives CDR1 LNHDA, CDR2 SQIVND (reference sequence). V lost 6 bases and J lost 8, with 22 bases in between.

A single count supports this clone. The J gene is TRBJ1-4, the V gene TRBV18; D might be TRBD1 (5 bases). The germline gives CDR1 KGHSH, CDR2 LQKENI. Trimming took off 3 bases at V and 7 bases at J, with 9 bases between the two ends. The CDR3 has 13 amino acids. CDR3 nucleotides: TGTGCCAGCTCACCGGGACTCGGTGAAAAACTGTTTTTT. Encoded protein: CASSPGLGEKLFF. The full variable domain, completed using reference TRBV18 and TRBJ1-4, is NAGVMQNPRHLVRRRGQEARLRCSPMKGHSHVYWYRQLPEEGLKFMVYLQKENIIDESGMPKERFSAEFPKEGPSILRIQQVVRGDSAAYFCASSPGLGEKLFFGSGTQLSVL.

This sequence joins TRBV6-1 and TRBJ2-5; possibly TRBD1 for D (6 bases). Germline CDR1 and CDR2: MNHNS and SASEGT. The CDR3 is made up of 14 amino acids. V was trimmed by 4 bases and J by 1 base, leaving 10 bases between them. CDR3 in amino acids: CASSAGQLQETQYF. CDR3 sequence (DNA): TGTGCCAGCAGTGCTGGACAGCTCCAAGAGACCCAGTACTTC.

The gene calls are TRBV5-1 and TRBJ2-3, with D maybe TRBD2 (7 bases). Germline assignment: CDR1 SGHRS and CDR2 YFSETQ. The CDR3 spans 14 residues. V shed 4 bases and J shed 2 bases, with 11 bases lying between them. The CDR3 nucleotides read TGCGCCAGCAGCGCCGGGGGGCCCACAGATACGCAGTATTTT. This codes for CASSAGGPTDTQYF.

This sequence joins TRBV7-2 and TRBJ1-3, with D perhaps TRBD1 (5 bases). The CDR3 covers 16 residues. Trimming shortened V by 0 bases and J by 8 bases, and 17 bases separated the two germline ends. Per germline, CDR1 SGHTA and CDR2 FQGNSA. The CDR3 here is CASSLAGQGMRDTIYF. The DNA for the CDR3 is TGTGCCAGCAGCTTAGCAGGGCAGGGTATGCGGGACACCATATATTTT.

This clone was seen once. The V and J genes are TRBV4-3 and TRBJ2-2, with 7 bases matching TRBD2. The germline gives CDR1 LGHNA, CDR2 YSLEER. Unmatched junction bases numbered 8, after V lost 4 bases and J lost 6 bases. The CDR3 totals 15 residues. The CDR3 bases are TGCGCCAGCAGCCGCGGGACTAATTCTGCCGGGGAGCTGTTTTTT. The encoded protein is CASSRGTNSAGELFF.

The CDR3 is CASSLRPGGEQFF. The CDR3 DNA follows: TGTGCCAGCAGTTTACGACCGGGGGGGGAGCAGTTCTTC. The V and J genes are TRBV6-1 and TRBJ2-1, with TRBD2 matching over 8 bases. The length of the CDR3 is 13 residues. The germline V gene has CDR1 MNHNS and CDR2 SASEGT. V shed 5 bases, J shed 10 bases, and the junction held 7 bases outside the gene matches.

This clone has more than one count but fewer than ten. J is TRBJ2-7 and V is TRBV7-6, with 7 nucleotides matching TRBD1. Germline V gene lookup returns CDR1 SGHVS and CDR2 FNYEAQ. CDR3 length: 14 amino acids. J lost 0 bases, V lost 6 bases, and 5 bases had no gene match. CDR3 protein: CASSPGQVSYEQYF. As DNA, the CDR3 is TGTGCCAGCAGTCCCGGACAGGTCTCCTACGAGCAGTACTTC.

V gene TRBV7-2 combines with J gene TRBJ2-7, with TRBD1 matching 12 bases. V lost 5 bases and J lost 3; bases outside the gene matches: 5. CDR1 SGHTA and CDR2 FQGNSA come from the germline V gene. The CDR3 spans 15 residues. CDR3 residues: CASSLGTGGGYEQYF. The CDR3 DNA reads TGTGCCAGCAGCCTCGGGACAGGGGGCGGCTACGAGCAGTACTTC.

This chain connects TRBV4-2 to TRBJ2-5; the match to TRBD2 covers 8 bases. Germline assignment: CDR1 LGHNA and CDR2 YNFKEQ. Trimming took 1 base from V and 5 from J; bases not matched to a gene: 9. The CDR3 is 16 residues long. CDR3 sequence: CASSQGESGGGETQYF. Here the CDR3 DNA reads TGTGCCAGCAGCCAAGGAGAGAGCGGGGGCGGGGAGACCCAGTACTTC.

V is TRBV27 and J is TRBJ1-2, with 9 bases matching TRBD1. The J segment lost 2 bases and the V segment lost 3 bases, leaving 4 bases of the junction unmatched. The CDR3 consists of 15 residues. Per germline, CDR1 MNHEY and CDR2 SMNVEV (reference sequence). CDR3 sequence (DNA): TGTGCCAGCAGTTTCGCCGGGACAGGGAACTATGGCTACACCTTC. Protein sequence: CASSFAGTGNYGYTF.

This clone was recorded only once. The chain has TRBV7-2 and TRBJ2-3; unclear D gene. This CDR3 has 12 amino acids. V was cut by 1 base and J by 5 bases, with 4 bases left in between. In germline, CDR1 is SGHTA, CDR2 FQGNSA. The CDR3: CASSLVGDTQYF. DNA for the CDR3: TGTGCCAGCAGCTTAGTCGGAGATACGCAGTATTTT.

V and J are TRBV28 and TRBJ1-2, with D tentatively TRBD1 (5 bases). Germline lookup yields CDR1 MDHEN and CDR2 SYDVKM. This CDR3 is built from 15 residues. Trimming took 6 bases from V and 13 from J, leaving 27 bases between them. The CDR3 DNA reads as TGTGCCAGCAGCCAAGGCGGGGTGGCAGGGAGGTGGGGCACCTTC. Its translation: CASSQGGVAGRWGTF.

The chain has TRBV27 and TRBJ2-2, with D tentatively TRBD1 or TRBD2 (6 bases each). The CDR3 is 16 residues long. Germline loops: CDR1 MNHEY, CDR2 SMNVEV (reference sequence). Deletions cut 3 bases from V and 2 bases from J, with 13 bases between. CDR3 DNA: TGTGCCAGCAGTTTCGGGGGCAGACTAAACACCGGGGAGCTGTTTTTT. Translating it yields CASSFGGRLNTGELFF.

This clone was seen a single time. The chain is built from TRBV4-2 and TRBJ2-1, with 11 nucleotides matching TRBD2. The ends lost 2 bases at V and 6 bases at J; junction bases unmatched: 9. The CDR3 length is 17 residues. The germline gives CDR1 LGHNA, CDR2 YNFKEQ. This CDR3 reads CASSQPPLAGGLNEQFF. In DNA form, the CDR3 reads TGTGCCAGCAGCCAACCTCCTTTAGCGGGGGGGCTCAATGAGCAGTTCTTC.

This clone was recorded once. The chain recombines TRBV6-5 with TRBJ2-3, with D perhaps TRBD2 (6 bases). The CDR3 runs to 15 residues. Per the germline V gene, CDR1 is MNHEY and CDR2 is SVGAGI. The V gene lost 6 bases and the J gene lost 2 bases, with 15 bases spanning the gap. The CDR3 DNA is TGTGCCAGCAGCTCCACGGGGGTATTCACAGATACGCAGTATTTT. Its protein product is CASSSTGVFTDTQYF.

The V and J genes are TRBV9 and TRBJ1-1; D is ambiguous. This CDR3 has 15 residues. CDR1 is SGDLS, CDR2 YYNGEE, per germline. The germline V and J ends were trimmed by 4 bases and 7 bases, with 20 bases remaining between them. The CDR3 region is CASSRTDGKSGEAFF. The CDR3 DNA reads TGTGCCAGCAGCCGAACAGACGGGAAATCCGGTGAAGCTTTCTTT.